The rows below give T cell receptor beta chains drawn from one sample of a study of molecular identifiers for immune sequencing clone quantification. TCRdb ran MiXCR on the PCR reads and lists one entry per CDR3 protein. The sample comprises about half a million distinct CDR3 sequences, approximately 25% of which are singletons, and approximately 0.76% rests with the top ten. The sequenced sample was naive CD8+ T cells from blood, with Jurkat cell RNA spiked in. These receptors were collected from a human donor in good health. Some libraries in this study had Jurkat cell RNA spiked in. Each CDR3 is given with its conserved first and last residue. The order of the fields is V gene, clone size, CDR3 length, D gene, J gene, CDR3 protein, CDR3 DNA. The D gene is left open where the match is weak. Some rows have no size entry. The others give once, few or many, or a class for an expanded clone.

TRBV2	-	14	-	TRBJ1-1	CASSEALAANEAFF	TGTGCCAGCAGTGAAGCGCTGGCAGCGAACGAAGCTTTCTTT
TRBV12-3/TRBV12-4	-	13	TRBD1	TRBJ2-3	CASSWTGVDTQYF	TGTGCCAGCAGTTGGACAGGGGTAGATACGCAGTATTTT
TRBV7-2	many	17	TRBD1	TRBJ1-5	CASSPIRGPYSNQPQHF	TGTGCCAGCAGCCCGATCAGGGGGCCTTATAGCAATCAGCCCCAGCATTTT
TRBV5-1	many	16	TRBD1	TRBJ2-7	CASSLEGTGSSYEQYF	TGCGCCAGCAGCTTGGAGGGGACAGGGAGCTCCTACGAGCAGTACTTC
TRBV19	many	15	TRBD1	TRBJ2-3	CASSSDRGRTDTQYF	TGTGCCAGTAGCTCGGACAGGGGACGCACAGATACGCAGTATTTT
TRBV4-1	once	16	-	TRBJ1-2	CASSQAGGGSESSYTF	TGCGCCAGCAGCCAAGCCGGTGGGGGGTCGGAGTCTAGCTACACCTTC
TRBV5-6	few	16	-	TRBJ2-1	CASSLLAAGSYNEQFF	TGTGCCAGCAGCTTGTTAGCCGCCGGCTCCTACAATGAGCAGTTCTTC
TRBV7-9	many	15	-	TRBJ2-7	CASSARQESSYEQYF	TGTGCCAGCAGCGCTCGACAGGAGAGCTCCTACGAGCAGTACTTC
TRBV7-9	few	15	TRBD1	TRBJ1-1	CASSLSGQQNTEAFF	TGTGCCAGCAGCTTGTCGGGACAGCAGAACACTGAAGCTTTCTTT
TRBV6-2/TRBV6-3	once	20	-	TRBJ1-2	CASSFVPGVSTSWVGDGYTF	TGTGCCAGCAGTTTCGTCCCTGGGGTTTCCACTTCCTGGGTCGGTGATGGCTACACCTTC
TRBV27	many	13	-	TRBJ1-2	CASSLSPVYGYTF	TGTGCCAGCAGTTTGTCTCCAGTTTATGGCTACACCTTC
TRBV15	-	17	-	TRBJ2-7	CATSRGVKDRFHLEQYF	TGTGCCACCAGCAGAGGGGTGAAAGACAGGTTTCATCTCGAGCAGTACTTC
TRBV19	-	11	-	TRBJ2-7	CASLKGYEQSF	TGTGCCAGTTTAAAAGGCTACGAGCAGTCCTTC
TRBV6-2/TRBV6-3	-	12	-	TRBJ2-7	CASSYSVYEQYF	TGTGCCAGCAGTTACTCGGTCTACGAGCAGTACTTC
TRBV11-2	-	16	-	TRBJ2-1	CASSLGWGPSYNEQFF	TGTGCCAGCAGCTTAGGCTGGGGGCCCTCCTACAATGAGCAGTTCTTC
TRBV7-2	-	13	TRBD1	TRBJ2-1	CASSFGTVGEQFF	TGTGCCAGCAGCTTTGGGACAGTCGGGGAGCAGTTCTTC
TRBV19	few	16	-	TRBJ2-3	CASSMSGGGVSDTQYF	TGTGCCAGTAGTATGTCGGGCGGGGGCGTCTCAGATACGCAGTATTTT
TRBV3-1	-	15	-	TRBJ2-1	CASPPRDRYYNEQFF	TGTGCCAGTCCCCCCCGGGACCGATACTACAATGAGCAGTTCTTC
TRBV20-1	-	16	TRBD1	TRBJ1-3	CSARGAGQNSGNTIYF	TGCAGTGCTAGAGGGGCGGGACAGAACTCTGGAAACACCATATATTTT
TRBV20-1	few	15	TRBD1	TRBJ2-7	CSAMKTGTGELEQYF	TGCAGTGCTATGAAAACCGGGACAGGGGAGCTCGAGCAGTACTTC
TRBV7-9	many	13	-	TRBJ2-4	CASSLAPGNIQYF	TGTGCCAGCAGCTTAGCACCAGGGAACATTCAGTACTTC
TRBV28	few	15	TRBD1	TRBJ1-5	CASSPRGLVNQPQHF	TGTGCCAGCAGTCCAAGGGGGCTGGTCAATCAGCCCCAGCATTTT
TRBV6-6	many	15	-	TRBJ2-3	CASSPYGGVTDTQYF	TGTGCCAGCAGTCCCTACGGGGGAGTCACAGATACGCAGTATTTT
TRBV30	few	15	-	TRBJ2-1	CAWNPPRTKFNEQFF	TGTGCCTGGAATCCGCCAAGGACTAAGTTCAATGAGCAGTTCTTC
TRBV19	-	16	-	TRBJ2-3	CAGSMGDSSSTDTQYF	TGTGCCGGTAGTATGGGGGACTCCTCTAGCACAGATACGCAGTATTTT
TRBV4-3	many	18	-	TRBJ2-5	CASSQSVPGAGDQETQYF	TGCGCCAGCAGCCAATCGGTCCCAGGGGCGGGGGACCAAGAGACCCAGTACTTC
TRBV25-1	many	13	-	TRBJ2-7	CASSDSPQGEQYF	TGTGCCAGCAGTGATTCACCCCAAGGCGAGCAGTACTTC
TRBV13	many	13	-	TRBJ1-1	CASSLGRASEAFF	TGTGCCAGCAGCTTAGGGAGGGCCTCTGAAGCTTTCTTT
TRBV7-9	few	16	TRBD2	TRBJ2-7	CASSSLERGRTYEQYF	TGTGCCAGCAGCTCCCTAGAGCGGGGGCGCACCTACGAGCAGTACTTC
TRBV29-1	few	11	-	TRBJ1-2	CSGGTIYGYTF	TGCAGCGGCGGGACGATCTATGGCTACACCTTC
TRBV7-9	many	12	TRBD1	TRBJ2-7	CASSWTGNEQYF	TGTGCCAGCAGCTGGACAGGGAACGAGCAGTACTTC
TRBV4-1	few	16	TRBD2	TRBJ2-7	CASSPRLAGGYYEQYF	TGCGCCAGCAGCCCTCGGTTAGCGGGAGGTTACTACGAGCAGTACTTC
TRBV7-2	few	14	-	TRBJ1-5	CASSLRDTNQPQHF	TGTGCCAGCAGCTTAAGGGACACCAATCAGCCCCAGCATTTT
TRBV7-9	-	17	TRBD1	TRBJ1-4	CASTTWAGGVPNEKLFF	TGTGCCAGCACCACATGGGCAGGGGGAGTCCCGAATGAAAAACTGTTTTTT
TRBV20-1	-	14	-	TRBJ2-5	CSTETAGLLETQYF	TGCAGTACTGAAACGGCCGGGCTACTTGAGACCCAGTACTTC
TRBV29-1	-	14	-	TRBJ2-7	CSVESSAGQYEQYF	TGCAGCGTTGAGAGTTCCGCGGGACAGTACGAGCAGTACTTC
TRBV7-9	-	15	TRBD1	TRBJ2-5	CASSSQGALGETQYF	TGTGCCAGCAGCTCACAGGGGGCGCTAGGAGAGACCCAGTACTTC
TRBV11-2	-	15	-	TRBJ2-7	CASSSGLPRSYEQYF	TGTGCCAGCAGCTCGGGCCTCCCTCGGTCCTACGAGCAGTACTTC
TRBV14	few	18	TRBD2	TRBJ2-3	CASSPLLGTSGSTDTQYF	TGTGCCAGCAGCCCCCTGTTAGGGACTAGCGGGAGCACAGATACGCAGTATTTT
TRBV27	-	14	-	TRBJ1-1	CASSLSVFGTEASF	TGTGCCAGCAGTTTATCCGTGTTTGGGACTGAAGCTTCCTTT
TRBV3-1	few	19	TRBD1	TRBJ2-3	CASSQTIIRTGISTDTQYF	TGTGCCAGCAGCCAAACGATCATCCGGACAGGGATTAGCACAGATACGCAGTATTTT
TRBV7-9	-	14	-	TRBJ1-5	CASSLAIGDQPQHF	TGTGCCAGCAGCTTAGCGATCGGGGATCAGCCCCAGCATTTT
TRBV30	once	13	-	TRBJ2-7	CAWNRVSTYEQHF	TGTGCCTGGAACAGGGTATCGACCTACGAGCAGCACTTC